Listed here are 11 T cell receptor beta chains from one sample, sequenced in a study of cytomegalovirus exposure and HLA in healthy donors. Amplification used 60 Vbeta primers and 13 Jbeta primers. TCRdb's table, derived via immunoSEQ multiplex PCR, lists solely in-frame clones and lacks some. This sample lists some 110,000 clones; its ten largest clones have around 2.7%. The sample taken for sequencing was PBMCs. These receptors were collected from a man under 40 in good health and CMV-seronegative.

The V and J genes are TRBV30 and TRBJ1-1; no definite D call. Trimming took off 0 bases at V and 0 bases at J, with 5 bases between the two ends. The V gene's germline CDR1 is GTSNPN and CDR2 SVGIG (reference sequence). The CDR3 is made up of 13 amino acids. The CDR3 region is CAWSVGMNTEAFF. The CDR3 DNA follows: TGTGCCTGGAGTGTGGGCATGAACACTGAAGCTTTCTTT.

V is TRBV7-9 and J is TRBJ1-1; no clear D gene. CDR1 and CDR2 from the germline V gene are SEHNR and FQNEAQ (reference sequence). There are 15 residues in the CDR3. V was cut by 1 base and J by 2 bases, with 11 bases left in between. The CDR3 nucleotides read TGTGCCAGCAGCTTAGAGAGGGCCGCCAACACTGAAGCTTTCTTT. Protein: CASSLERAANTEAFF.

The rearrangement joins TRBV5-1 to TRBJ1-1; D not resolved. Deletions cut 5 bases from V and 1 base from J, with 9 bases between. Germline V gives CDR1 SGHRS, CDR2 YFSETQ. The CDR3 extends over 13 amino acids. The CDR3 DNA reads as TGCGCCAGCAGTTTCCAGGAGAACACTGAAGCTTTCTTT. Its translation is CASSFQENTEAFF.

This rearrangement joins TRBV9 to TRBJ2-7, with a weak D call TRBD2 (7 bases). Germline CDR1 SGDLS, CDR2 YYNGEE. The ends were cut back, 4 bases at V and 3 bases at J, with 23 bases in the middle. This CDR3 spans 17 amino acids. CDR3 nucleotide sequence: TGTGCCAGCAGCCGGGCCGGGGGGCGGCGTGAAAGCTACGAGCAGTACTTC. Protein product: CASSRAGGRRESYEQYF.

V is TRBV28 and J is TRBJ1-5; maybe TRBD1 (5 bases). This CDR3 has 16 amino acids. Trimming cost V 2 bases and J 1 base, with 12 bases left between them. Germline V gives CDR1 MDHEN, CDR2 SYDVKM. CDR3 sequence reads: CASSLRRTSSNQPQHF. The CDR3 DNA is TGTGCCAGCAGTTTACGACGGACAAGCAGCAATCAGCCCCAGCATTTT.

The chain recombines TRBV15 with TRBJ2-5; tentative D call: TRBD1 (6 bases). Trimming stripped 5 bases from V and 0 bases from J, with 16 bases between. This CDR3 contains 16 residues. The germline V gene has CDR1 LNHNV and CDR2 YYDKDF (reference sequence). The CDR3 sequence is CATSLEAGEHQETQYF. The CDR3 bases are TGTGCCACCAGCCTCGAGGCAGGGGAGCACCAAGAGACCCAGTACTTC.

This chain joins TRBV29-1 and TRBJ2-2; TRBD2 might be the D (6 bases). Trimming cost V 4 bases and J 7 bases, with 10 bases left between them. CDR1 is SQVTM and CDR2 is ANQGSEA in the germline V gene. CDR3 length: 12 amino acids. This chain's CDR3 is CSVAGGGGELFF. The CDR3 region has the DNA TGCAGCGTTGCCGGGGGAGGCGGGGAGCTGTTTTTT.

The chain combines TRBV4-3 with TRBJ1-1, with no clear D. The germline V gene has CDR1 LGHNA and CDR2 YSLEER. Trimming cost V 0 bases and J 7 bases, with 18 bases left between them. The CDR3 totals 16 residues. CDR3 in DNA: TGCGCCAGCAGCCAAGATTACTTGGAGCCTGTGGATGAAGCTTTCTTT. The encoded protein is CASSQDYLEPVDEAFF.

This chain connects TRBV4-1 to TRBJ2-1; 8 nucleotides agree with TRBD1. V was clipped by 5 bases and J by 14 bases; unmatched bases: 17. Germline CDR1 reads MGHRA; CDR2 reads YSYEKL. The length of the CDR3 is 15 residues. This CDR3 reads CASSYTGTGASGEFF. Written as DNA, the CDR3 is TGCGCCAGCAGCTATACCGGGACAGGAGCTTCTGGGGAGTTCTTC.

The chain links TRBV27 to TRBJ2-2; weak D call: TRBD1 (5 bases). Trimming stripped 10 bases from V and 8 bases from J, with 11 bases between. The germline CDR1 and CDR2 sequences are MNHEY and SMNVEV (reference sequence). CDR3 size: 11 residues. CDR3 in DNA: TGTGCCATCATAAAGGGGGGGGAGCTGTTTTTT. Protein: CAIIKGGELFF.

V is TRBV29-1 and J is TRBJ2-7; TRBD2 matches at 13 bases. The CDR3 loop spans 13 amino acids. J gave up 6 bases and V 7 bases, and 6 bases lay outside the gene matches. Germline values: CDR1 SQVTM, CDR2 ANQGSEA. CDR3 sequence reads: CSAKGTSGIEQYF. The CDR3 DNA is TGCAGCGCCAAGGGGACTAGCGGGATCGAGCAGTACTTC.